Given below is one T cell receptor beta chain in context. Enrollees, roughly 18 to 89 years old, lived in 20 to 25 US areas. All exposed participants met a person with COVID-19 within 2 weeks before entering the study. There are 18 residues in the CDR3. The V end was cut by 1 base, the J end by 2 bases, with 18 bases between. Germline CDR1 is KGHDR and CDR2 is SFDVKD. This sample is part of a study of blood T cell repertoires in COVID-19. Overall study: Nucleic acid was either cDNA or gDNA, and it came from T cells, B-cell-depleted T cells, or PBMCs.

As handled by the study authors: Reference gene primer amplification in the assay estimated nucleated cell counts. The protocol was immunoSEQ multiplex PCR, while the TCRdb copy is restricted to in-frame clones and leaves out a portion. V, J and clone size are those of that table, while D and trimming were read from the DNA. The sample includes some 270,000 clones, 80% to 90% seen only once; the top ten take over 3%. Sequencing was done on a sample of PBMCs or T cells enriched from blood (not recorded which). The source of this sequence is a woman aged 40 to 50 who had been exposed to COVID-19. V and J are TRBV24-1 and TRBJ2-3; D is perhaps TRBD2 (7 bases). The DNA for the CDR3 is TGTGCCACCAGTGATTTCAGGGGCGGGAGAGAGGTCACAGATACGCAGTATTTT. This sequence encodes CATSDFRGGREVTDTQYF.